These T cell receptor beta chains were read from a single sample in a study of vaccination and CD4 T cells after COVID-19. TCRdb reanalysed the PCR reads using MiXCR and keeps one entry per CDR3 protein. Of over 7,500 distinct CDR3 sequences in the sample, about 44% were seen once. Antigens of these TCRs are unknown. Sample: CD4+ T cells from blood, cultured in vitro. These receptors all come from a human donor in good health. Both conserved end residues are part of each CDR3. The D gene is left open where the match is weak. Part of the rows lack a size; the others show once, few, many or a class for expanded clones.

size | D | J | V | CDR3 | DNA
few | TRBD1 | TRBJ1-5 | TRBV19 | CASSPLLRQGKQQPQHF | TGTGCCAGTAGCCCCCTATTACGACAGGGAAAGCAACAGCCCCAGCATTTT
- | TRBD1 | TRBJ1-2 | TRBV30 | CAWEGTGVALGGYTF | TGTGCCTGGGAGGGGACAGGGGTCGCGTTGGGAGGCTACACCTTC
few | TRBD2 | TRBJ2-7 | TRBV20-1 | CSAHSGLGQYF | TGCAGTGCCCATAGCGGGTTAGGGCAGTACTTC
- | TRBD1 | TRBJ1-1 | TRBV6-1 | CASRFRDRASAFF | TGTGCCAGCAGATTCCGGGACAGGGCGAGCGCTTTCTTT
- | - | TRBJ2-5 | TRBV5-4 | CASSLDRFSQYF | TGTGCCAGCAGCTTAGACAGGTTTTCCCAGTACTTC
once | TRBD1 | TRBJ1-1 | TRBV5-4 | CASSFRGQGGTEAFF | TGTGCCAGCAGCTTCCGGGGACAGGGAGGAACTGAAGCTTTCTTT
- | TRBD2 | TRBJ2-5 | TRBV6-5 | CASSYSQTSGSQTQYF | TGTGCCAGCAGTTACTCCCAGACTAGCGGGAGCCAGACCCAGTACTTC
once | - | TRBJ2-3 | TRBV28 | CASSWGGLITDTQYF | TGTGCCAGCAGTTGGGGCGGTCTAATCACAGATACGCAGTATTTT
- | - | TRBJ1-1 | TRBV7-8 | CASSWDNLNTEAFF | TGTGCCAGCAGCTGGGACAATCTAAACACTGAAGCTTTCTTT
few | - | TRBJ2-2 | TRBV24-1 | CATQGTTGELFF | TGTGCCACACAGGGAACCACCGGGGAGCTGTTTTTT
- | - | TRBJ1-5 | TRBV7-6 | CASSTPRGTTPGNQPQHF | TGTGCCAGCAGCACACCCCGAGGGACAACGCCTGGCAATCAGCCCCAGCATTTT
few | TRBD1 | TRBJ2-5 | TRBV19 | CASSIQGAGQETQYF | TGTGCCAGTAGTATCCAGGGGGCTGGCCAAGAGACCCAGTACTTC
- | - | TRBJ1-5 | TRBV23-1 | CASTGWREGNQPQHF | TGCGCCAGCACCGGGTGGAGGGAAGGCAATCAGCCCCAGCATTTT
- | - | TRBJ1-5 | TRBV19 | CAGGQPQHF | TGTGCAGGGGGTCAGCCCCAGCATTTT
few | - | TRBJ2-4 | TRBV20-1 | CSGGPGDIQYF | TGCAGTGGAGGACCCGGGGACATTCAGTACTTC
- | - | TRBJ2-3 | TRBV19 | CASSIGRLSSTDTQYF | TGTGCCAGTAGTATTGGGCGGTTATCTAGCACAGATACGCAGTATTTT
- | TRBD1 | TRBJ2-7 | TRBV5-1 | CASSSGQGVPYEQYF | TGCGCCAGCAGCTCCGGACAGGGGGTTCCCTACGAGCAGTACTTC
- | TRBD1 | TRBJ1-1 | TRBV28 | CASSLSGQGDTEAFF | TGTGCCAGCAGTTTATCGGGACAGGGGGACACTGAAGCTTTCTTT
- | - | TRBJ2-3 | TRBV3-1 | CASSPPRSTDTQYF | TGTGCCAGCAGCCCCCCGAGAAGCACAGATACGCAGTATTTT
few | - | TRBJ2-5 | TRBV12-3/TRBV12-4 | CASSSRETQYF | TGTGCCAGCAGTTCACGGGAGACCCAGTACTTC
- | - | TRBJ2-1 | TRBV6-5 | CASSYSRWDPGYNEQFF | TGTGCCAGCAGTTACTCGCGATGGGACCCGGGGTACAATGAGCAGTTCTTC
- | - | TRBJ1-2 | TRBV5-8 | CASSLVLQGGGYTF | TGTGCCAGCAGCTTGGTCCTCCAGGGTGGCGGCTACACCTTC
- | - | TRBJ2-4 | TRBV6-5 | CASSYTPLTNAQYF | TGTGCCAGCAGTTACACCCCCCTGACTAATGCTCAGTACTTC
- | - | TRBJ1-1 | TRBV28 | CASSFKFEAFF | TGTGCCAGCAGTTTTAAGTTTGAAGCTTTCTTT
- | - | TRBJ2-7 | TRBV7-9 | CASSLEPPPGEQYF | TGTGCCAGCAGCTTGGAACCGCCGCCGGGGGAGCAGTACTTC
- | - | TRBJ2-7 | TRBV15 | CATSRDLGAYEQYF | TGTGCCACCAGCAGAGATTTGGGAGCCTACGAGCAGTACTTC
few | TRBD2 | TRBJ2-7 | TRBV7-9 | CASGPGGYEQYF | TGTGCCAGCGGGCCCGGGGGGTACGAGCAGTACTTC
- | TRBD1 | TRBJ1-2 | TRBV19 | CASSPGTVANYGYTF | TGTGCCAGTAGTCCTGGGACAGTAGCTAACTATGGCTACACCTTC
- | TRBD1 | TRBJ2-2 | TRBV19 | CASIATGGKITGELFF | TGTGCCAGTATTGCCACAGGGGGCAAAATTACCGGGGAGCTGTTTTTT
few | TRBD1 | TRBJ1-5 | TRBV6-1 | CASSEQGAFQPQHF | TGTGCCAGCAGTGAACAGGGGGCATTCCAGCCCCAGCATTTT
few | - | TRBJ2-7 | TRBV28 | CASSPIGDVSYEQYF | TGTGCCAGCAGTCCTATCGGAGATGTTTCCTACGAGCAGTACTTC
- | - | TRBJ2-7 | TRBV28 | CASSWAGQLPYEQYF | TGTGCCAGCAGTTGGGCGGGACAGCTCCCCTACGAGCAGTACTTC
- | TRBD1 | TRBJ1-5 | TRBV19 | CASRDRGIQPQHF | TGTGCCAGTAGGGACAGGGGTATTCAGCCCCAGCATTTT
- | - | TRBJ1-3 | TRBV20-1 | CSARDQAGQLDTIYF | TGCAGTGCTAGAGATCAGGCGGGCCAACTAGACACCATATATTTT
few | - | TRBJ1-1 | TRBV2 | CASSSQQGVTEAFF | TGTGCCAGCAGCTCCCAGCAGGGAGTCACTGAAGCTTTCTTT
medium-sized | TRBD1 | TRBJ1-5 | TRBV6-5 | CASSWTGAQDQPQHF | TGTGCCAGCAGTTGGACAGGGGCTCAAGATCAGCCCCAGCATTTT
once | - | TRBJ2-1 | TRBV20-1 | CSARDPTKSRFYNEQFF | TGCAGTGCTAGAGATCCCACTAAGTCCAGGTTCTACAATGAGCAGTTCTTC
- | - | TRBJ1-1 | TRBV11-2 | CASSFRGSNTEAFF | TGTGCCAGCAGCTTCAGGGGCTCGAACACTGAAGCTTTCTTT
once | - | TRBJ2-2 | TRBV7-3 | CASSQGDLGELFF | TGTGCCAGCAGCCAAGGGGATCTCGGGGAGCTGTTTTTT
- | - | TRBJ1-1 | TRBV30 | CAWSVRGQKNTEAFF | TGTGCCTGGAGTGTACGCGGACAGAAGAACACTGAAGCTTTCTTT
- | TRBD1 | TRBJ1-6 | TRBV11-1 | CASSLQQGNSPLHF | TGTGCCAGCAGCTTGCAACAGGGGAATTCACCCCTCCACTTT
- | - | TRBJ2-2 | TRBV20-1 | CSARRLADPNTGELFF | TGCAGTGCTAGAAGATTAGCGGACCCGAACACCGGGGAGCTGTTTTTT
- | TRBD2 | TRBJ2-3 | TRBV7-2 | CASSSTSGRLSTDTQYF | TGTGCCAGCAGTTCAACTAGCGGGAGGTTGAGCACAGATACGCAGTATTTT
- | TRBD1 | TRBJ2-1 | TRBV5-1 | CATAPTGDSYNEQFF | TGCGCCACGGCTCCTACAGGGGACTCCTACAATGAGCAGTTCTTC
medium-sized | - | TRBJ2-7 | TRBV2 | CASSEDRRRDYEQYF | TGTGCCAGCAGTGAAGATCGGCGCAGGGACTACGAGCAGTACTTC
- | - | TRBJ2-3 | TRBV4-1 | CASSQTDTQYF | TGCGCCAGCAGCCAGACGGATACGCAGTATTTT
- | - | TRBJ1-2 | TRBV10-3 | CAIRPGTVNYGYTF | TGTGCCATCAGGCCCGGGACGGTTAACTATGGCTACACCTTC
once | - | TRBJ1-5 | TRBV6-5 | CASSYSRNQPQHF | TGTGCCAGCAGTTATTCCCGCAATCAGCCCCAGCATTTT
- | TRBD2 | TRBJ2-3 | TRBV9 | CASSFLPAGDTDTQYF | TGTGCCAGCAGCTTCCTGCCCGCGGGAGACACAGATACGCAGTATTTT